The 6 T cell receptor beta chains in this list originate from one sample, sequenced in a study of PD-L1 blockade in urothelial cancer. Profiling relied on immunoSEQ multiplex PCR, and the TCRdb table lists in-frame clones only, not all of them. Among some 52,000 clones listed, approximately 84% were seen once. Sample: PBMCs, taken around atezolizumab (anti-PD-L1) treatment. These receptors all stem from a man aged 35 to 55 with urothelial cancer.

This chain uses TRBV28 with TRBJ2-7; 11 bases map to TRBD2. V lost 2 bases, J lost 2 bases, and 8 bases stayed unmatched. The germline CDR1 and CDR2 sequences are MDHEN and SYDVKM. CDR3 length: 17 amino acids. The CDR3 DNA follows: TGTGCCAGCAGTTTACCCTTACTAGCGGGAGATCCCTACGAGCAGTACTTC. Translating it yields CASSLPLLAGDPYEQYF.

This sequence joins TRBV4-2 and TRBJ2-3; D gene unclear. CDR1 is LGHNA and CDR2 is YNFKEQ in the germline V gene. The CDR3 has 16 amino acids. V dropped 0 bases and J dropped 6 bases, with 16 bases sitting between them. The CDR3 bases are TGTGCCAGCAGCCAAGAAGCCGCCCCGAGGTCGGATACGCAGTATTTT. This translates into CASSQEAAPRSDTQYF.

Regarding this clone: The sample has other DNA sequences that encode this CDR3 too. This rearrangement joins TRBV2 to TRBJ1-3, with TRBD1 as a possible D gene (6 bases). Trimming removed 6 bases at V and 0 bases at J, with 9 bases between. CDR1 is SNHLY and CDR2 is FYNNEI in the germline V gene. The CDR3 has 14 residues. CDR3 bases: TGTGCCAGCAGGGGGGACACCTCTGGAAACACCATATATTTT. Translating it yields CASRGDTSGNTIYF. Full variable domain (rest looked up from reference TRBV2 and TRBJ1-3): EPEVTQTPSHQVTQMGQEVILRCVPISNHLYFYWYRQILGQKVEFLVSFYNNEISEKSEIFDDQFSVERPDGSNFTLKIRSTKLEDSAMYFCASRGDTSGNTIYFGEGSWLTVV.

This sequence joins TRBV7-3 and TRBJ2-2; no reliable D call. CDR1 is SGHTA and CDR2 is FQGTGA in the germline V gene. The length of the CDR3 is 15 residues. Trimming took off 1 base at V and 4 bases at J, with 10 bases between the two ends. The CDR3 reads CASSLMNSRTGELFF. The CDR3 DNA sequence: TGTGCCAGCAGCTTAATGAATTCGCGCACCGGGGAGCTGTTTTTT.

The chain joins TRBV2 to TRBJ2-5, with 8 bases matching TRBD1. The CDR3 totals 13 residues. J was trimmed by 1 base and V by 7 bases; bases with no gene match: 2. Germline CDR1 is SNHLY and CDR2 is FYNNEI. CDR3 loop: CASNDRGQETQYF. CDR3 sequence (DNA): TGTGCCAGCAATGACAGGGGCCAAGAGACCCAGTACTTC.

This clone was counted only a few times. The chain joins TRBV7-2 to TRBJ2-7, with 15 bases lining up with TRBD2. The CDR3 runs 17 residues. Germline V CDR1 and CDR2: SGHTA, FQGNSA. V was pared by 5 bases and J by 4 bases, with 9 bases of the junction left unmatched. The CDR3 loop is CASSLRTSGRGVYEQYF. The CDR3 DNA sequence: TGTGCCAGCAGCCTACGGACTAGCGGGAGGGGGGTATACGAGCAGTACTTC. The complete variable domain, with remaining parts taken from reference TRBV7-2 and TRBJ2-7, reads GAGVSQSPSNKVTEKGKDVELRCDPISGHTALYWYRQSLGQGLEFLIYFQGNSAPDKSGLPSDRFSAERTGGSVSTLTIQRTQQEDSAVYLCASSLRTSGRGVYEQYFGPGTRLTVT.